One T cell receptor delta chain is described in this entry. The target of this receptor is not known. One base away there is no much larger clone; base qualities are not given. The record originates from a study of Vδ1+ human thymocytes (dated by TCRdb to the late 2010s). The study in broad terms: mRNA-level TRG and TRD CDR3 repertoires of highly purified Vdelta1+ thymocytes from young children were characterised as a data resource. The multiplex-based CDR3 amplicon strategy had previously been validated against 5'RACE-based CDR3 amplicon generation methods. Study-wide conclusions, independent of this receptor: Because unexpected Vdelta2 sequences could lead to misinterpretation of bulk repertoire data, the authors recommended using highly purified populations and validating at the single-cell level. Many TRG clonotypes were shared between donors (up to about 6.9x10^3), whereas TRD repertoires were essentially private (max roughly 120 shared). Even though sort purity was high, approximately 21% of thymic TRD sequences were Vdelta2 (and few were Vdelta3), which was not the case for the peripheral blood Vdelta1+ controls. No clustering by age or sex was observed, so analyses did not stratify donors by these variables. In contrast to oligoclonal peripheral blood repertoires, thymic TRG and TRD repertoires appeared to be highly polyclonal with Gaussian CDR3 length distributions.

Thymic samples were depleted of alphabeta T cells, then CD3+ TCRVdelta1+ TCRVdelta2- thymocytes were FACS-sorted. The purity of the sorted Vdelta1+ thymocytes was between roughly 98% and 99.6%. Thymic specimens were obtained from about 8 paediatric patients, aged from roughly 5 days to 15 months, who were undergoing corrective cardiac surgery. The thymic tissue was dispersed, and mononuclear cells were isolated using a Histopaque-1077 density gradient. The staining antibodies were anti-TCRVdelta1 clone TS8.2, anti-TCRVdelta2 clone B6, anti-CD3 clone HIT3a and anti-TCRalphabeta clone IP26. The germline V gene provides CDR1 TSWWSYY and CDR2 QGS. Clipping removes 0 bases from V and 2 bases from J, with 4 as the unmatched junction base count. From the cysteine up to the phenylalanine, the CDR3 has a length of 17 residues. The kept DNA is CDR3 alone, 51 bases in frame from the first base. RNA was isolated using the RNeasy mini kit, and reverse transcription was performed with Superscript III. CDR3 amplicons were produced by multiplex PCR using pooled V-gene forward primers and a constant-region reverse primer with Illumina adaptor overhangs. After gel purification, the amplicons were indexed with Nextera index primers over roughly 8 extra PCR cycles and then purified using AMPure XP beads. The libraries were sequenced on an Illumina MiSeq using paired-end 250 bp reads, dual indexing and a 20% PhiX spike-in. From the authors' description of their analysis: FastQC was used to quality check the reads, while ea-utils fastq-join merged the TRG read pairs. Annotation of sequences was performed with IMGT/HighV-QUEST, only productive sequences with unambiguous V-gene assignment were retained, and clonotypes were defined by identical CDR3 sequence. For downstream analysis, VDJtools 1.1.1, tcR 2.2.3, Treemap and vegan Shannon diversity in R 3.4.4 were used. TCRdb processed the public reads again with the CATT caller, after which rows with matching DNA were combined. The V and J calls here are based on TCRdb, not the publication. The sample table shows roughly 56,000 delta-chain clones, and about 15% are seen once. Approximately 0.4% of the sample is held by the ten biggest clonotypes.

The sequence was obtained from a girl under two years old who had congenital heart surgery. The chain links TRDV1 with TRDJ1; 12 junctional bases match TRDD3. Sequencing was done on a sample of Vdelta1+ gamma-delta thymocytes from the thymus. The cell subset or site label corresponds to: FACS-sorted CD3+ TCRalphabeta- TCRVdelta1+ TCRVdelta2- thymocytes. The CDR3 sequence is CALGELPGGYATDKLIF. The DNA sequence reads TGTGCTCTTGGGGAACTCCCTGGGGGATACGCTACCGATAAACTCATCTTT.